The 9 T cell receptor beta chains reported below all come from one sample, sequenced in a study of T cell responses to AZD1222 COVID-19 vaccine. The table came from immunoSEQ multiplex PCR; TCRdb's copy has only in-frame clones and leaves some out. The sample has 95,000 to 150,000 clones, 90% seen once. This specimen was peripheral blood, taken on day 0 of AZD1222 vaccination. The receptors were gathered from an adult in good health.

V usage is TRBV28 and J usage is TRBJ2-7; 7 nucleotides agree with TRBD1. Per germline, CDR1 MDHEN and CDR2 SYDVKM. The V and J ends lost 4 bases and 2 bases, in that order; junction bases with no gene match: 8. The CDR3 has 15 residues. CDR3 DNA: TGTGCCAGCAGTTCAGCCGGGACAGACCCCTACGAGCAGTACTTC. As protein: CASSSAGTDPYEQYF. Full variable domain (rest looked up from reference TRBV28 and TRBJ2-7): DVKVTQSSRYLVKRTGEKVFLECVQDMDHENMFWYRQDPGLGLRLIYFSYDVKMKEKGDIPEGYSVSREKKERFSLILESASTNQTSMYLCASSSAGTDPYEQYFGPGTRLTVT.

The CDR3 nucleotides read TGTGCCAGCAGCGTAGGTCTTCCTAATGAGCAGTTCTTC. Protein: CASSVGLPNEQFF. The gene calls are TRBV9 and TRBJ2-1; D is ambiguous. Deletions cut 0 bases from V and 7 bases from J, with 8 bases between. The CDR3 is made up of 13 amino acids. Germline V gene lookup returns CDR1 SGDLS and CDR2 YYNGEE.

V is TRBV30 and J is TRBJ1-5, with a weak D call TRBD1 (5 bases). From germline, CDR1 is GTSNPN and CDR2 SVGIG (reference sequence). Between the trimmed V and J ends, which lost 1 base and 0 bases, there was a span of 13 bases. The CDR3 covers 16 residues. CDR3: CAWSGPGEGSNQPQHF. The DNA of the CDR3 is TGTGCCTGGAGTGGACCGGGGGAGGGTAGCAATCAGCCCCAGCATTTT.

The chain recombines TRBV7-2 with TRBJ2-1; D call uncertain. Per germline, CDR1 SGHTA and CDR2 FQGNSA. V was clipped by 10 bases and J by 6 bases, with 19 bases between them. The CDR3 loop spans 14 amino acids. CDR3 in amino acids: CATVPKDGFNEQFF. The CDR3 coding sequence is TGTGCCACCGTCCCAAAGGACGGCTTCAATGAGCAGTTCTTC.

The V and J genes are TRBV6-5 and TRBJ2-3; D possibly matches TRBD1 or TRBD2 (5 bases each). V was shortened by 7 bases and J by 6 bases, with 17 bases between the two germline ends. Germline V gives CDR1 MNHEY, CDR2 SVGAGI. This CDR3 contains 14 residues. The CDR3 loop reads CASIRSGGGDTQYF. CDR3 sequence (DNA): TGTGCCAGCATTAGAAGTGGGGGTGGGGATACGCAGTATTTT.

This sequence joins TRBV27 and TRBJ2-7; D remains ambiguous. The ends were cut back, 2 bases at V and 7 bases at J, with 9 bases in the middle. This CDR3 contains 12 residues. Germline assignment: CDR1 MNHEY and CDR2 SMNVEV (reference sequence). The CDR3 region is CASSLGSGEQYF. The CDR3 coding sequence is TGTGCCAGCAGTTTAGGTTCCGGGGAGCAGTACTTC.

The chain combines TRBV9 with TRBJ2-7, with 9 positions matching TRBD2. J was trimmed by 5 bases and V by 5 bases; bases with no gene match: 5. The CDR3 consists of 13 residues. Germline CDR1 is SGDLS and CDR2 is YYNGEE. CDR3 sequence (DNA): TGTGCCAGCAGTGGGGCGGGGGGGCACGAGCAGTACTTC. Translating gives CASSGAGGHEQYF.

The rearrangement joins TRBV5-5 to TRBJ2-7, with 9 bases matching TRBD1. This CDR3 is 14 amino acids long. V trimming: 0 bases; J trimming: 2 bases; junction bases outside the gene matches: 0. Per the germline V gene, CDR1 is SGHKS and CDR2 is YYEKEE (reference sequence). Here the CDR3 DNA reads TGTGCCAGCAGCTTGGGACAGGGGGCCTACGAGCAGTACTTC. Its protein product is CASSLGQGAYEQYF.

The chain links TRBV11-2 to TRBJ2-1; D not certain. The CDR3 consists of 13 residues. Germline V CDR1 and CDR2: SGHAT, FQNNGV. V was shortened by 5 bases and J by 4 bases, with 9 bases between the two germline ends. The CDR3 spells CASSPMGYNEQFF. For the CDR3, the DNA is TGTGCCAGCAGCCCCATGGGGTACAATGAGCAGTTCTTC.